What follows are 7 T cell receptor beta chains derived from one specimen sequenced in a study of cytomegalovirus exposure and HLA in healthy donors. The PCR used 60 Vbeta and 13 Jbeta primers. The repertoire was sequenced with immunoSEQ multiplex PCR; TCRdb's copy has only in-frame clones and lacks some. The data contain approximately 220,000 clones, around 79% of them singletons. Input material: PBMCs. Receptors were obtained from a man younger than 35 in good health and CMV-seronegative.

The CDR3 region is CASSYSALDTQYF. The CDR3 bases are TGTGCCAGCAGTTACTCGGCCCTGGATACGCAGTATTTT. The chain is built from TRBV6-5 and TRBJ2-3; D is uncertain. Per the germline V gene, CDR1 is MNHEY and CDR2 is SVGAGI. The V end lost 0 bases, the J end lost 6 bases, and 7 bases lay between the germline ends. The CDR3 sequence is 13 residues long.

The chain recombines TRBV19 with TRBJ2-3; TRBD2 matches at 9 bases. The CDR3 runs to 17 residues. Germline V lookup: CDR1 LNHDA, CDR2 SQIVND (reference sequence). V gave up 2 bases and J gave up 2 bases; unmatched junction bases: 8. The CDR3 DNA is TGTGCCAGTAGTATAAGCCCAGCGGGAGGCTTCACAGATACGCAGTATTTT. Protein product: CASSISPAGGFTDTQYF.

The chain carries TRBV19 and TRBJ2-1, with a tentative D call TRBD1 (5 bases). CDR3 length equals 15 residues. Trimming pared 3 bases from V and 0 bases from J, leaving 9 bases between. Germline lookup yields CDR1 LNHDA and CDR2 SQIVND (reference sequence). The CDR3 region has the DNA TGTGCCAGTAGTATGCAGGGCAACTCCTACAATGAGCAGTTCTTC. It yields the protein CASSMQGNSYNEQFF.

This clone was seen a few times. V and J are TRBV6-5 and TRBJ2-5, with no clear D. Germline V CDR1 and CDR2: MNHEY, SVGAGI. Trimming took off 7 bases at V and 0 bases at J, with 12 bases between the two ends. The CDR3 has 14 residues. The CDR3 sequence: CASKNSLYQETQYF. The CDR3 DNA reads as TGTGCCAGCAAAAACAGTCTGTACCAAGAGACCCAGTACTTC.

The chain couples TRBV6-6 to TRBJ1-5; tentative D call: TRBD1 (5 bases). The CDR3 extends over 16 amino acids. V lost 0 bases, J lost 3 bases, and 12 bases lay in between. CDR1 MNHNY and CDR2 SVGAGI come from the germline V gene (reference sequence). The CDR3 region is CASSYSVTELNQPQHF. CDR3 DNA sequence: TGTGCCAGCAGTTACTCTGTGACAGAACTCAATCAGCCCCAGCATTTT.

This clone turned up a few times. The chain couples TRBV10-3 to TRBJ1-2; tentatively, D is TRBD1 (6 bases). Germline V gene sequence: CDR1 ENHRY, CDR2 SYGVKD. V lost 3 bases to trimming and J lost 8 bases, with 13 bases between them. The CDR3 extends over 13 amino acids. The CDR3 coding sequence is TGTGCCATCAGTGATAACAGGGTTTGGGGCTACACCTTC. Protein product: CAISDNRVWGYTF.

The chain employs TRBV7-8 and TRBJ1-1; D remains unclear. This CDR3 contains 14 residues. Germline CDR1 reads SGHVS; CDR2 reads FQNEAQ. Trimming stripped 1 base from V and 4 bases from J, with 10 bases between. CDR3 nucleotides: TGTGCCAGCAGCTTAGGAGGGATTGCCACTGAAGCTTTCTTT. It specifies CASSLGGIATEAFF. Full variable domain (outside the CDR3, taken from reference TRBV7-8 and TRBJ1-1): GAGVSQSPRYKVAKRGQDVALRCDPISGHVSLFWYQQALGQGPEFLTYFQNEAQLDKSGLPSDRFFAERPEGSVSTLKIQRTQQEDSAVYLCASSLGGIATEAFFGQGTRLTVV.